A single sample gave rise to the 10 T cell receptor beta chains below, sequenced in a study of beta chain features in type 1 diabetes. Findings and caveats of the study: Moderately but significantly shorter TCRB CDR3s were found in Type 1 diabetes patients in all four CD4+ subsets.

Investigators reverse transcribed all isolated RNA, so they sequenced expressed TCRB transcripts. Sequenced by immunoSEQ multiplex PCR; TCRdb stores in-frame clones only, minus some. The sample contains 250,000 to 300,000 clones, roughly 24% of which appear only once. Antigens for these TCRs are unknown. The specimen was naive CD4+ T cells from blood. The origin of the receptors is a woman between 25 and 40 years old with type 1 diabetes.

Only a few counts were recorded for this clone. The rearrangement joins TRBV30 to TRBJ2-3; TRBD2 matches 8 bases. The CDR3 has 14 amino acids. V lost 7 bases to trimming and J lost 3 bases; unmatched junction nucleotides: 9. Germline CDR1 is GTSNPN and CDR2 is SVGIG (reference sequence). The CDR3 DNA reads as TGTGCCTTTCAAAGCGGGAGCAGAACAGATACGCAGTATTTT. Translated: CAFQSGSRTDTQYF.

The V gene is TRBV7-9, the J gene TRBJ2-5, with a possible D match to TRBD1 (6 bases). The germline V and J ends were trimmed by 4 bases and 4 bases, with 13 bases remaining between them. CDR1 SEHNR and CDR2 FQNEAQ come from the germline V gene (reference sequence). The CDR3 totals 14 residues. The CDR3 is CASSSQGFPETQYF. CDR3 coding DNA: TGTGCCAGCAGCTCGCAGGGGTTTCCAGAGACCCAGTACTTC.

This clone was seen a few times. The V and J genes are TRBV14 and TRBJ1-3; D not certain. Germline V gives CDR1 SGHDN, CDR2 FVKESK. The CDR3 totals 13 residues. V was cut by 4 bases and J by 3 bases, with 7 bases left in between. CDR3 coding DNA: TGTGCCAGCAGCCCGGGTCTTGGAAACACCATATATTTT. It specifies CASSPGLGNTIYF.

Only a few counts were recorded for this clone. The chain has TRBV7-9 and TRBJ1-1; the D is unclear. The V gene's germline CDR1 is SEHNR and CDR2 FQNEAQ (reference sequence). There are 13 residues in the CDR3. V lost 5 bases and J lost 1, with 8 bases in between. CDR3: CASSPTPNTEAFF. The CDR3 DNA is TGTGCCAGCAGCCCGACACCGAACACTGAAGCTTTCTTT.

This clone came up a few times. The chain links TRBV28 to TRBJ2-2, with D possibly matching TRBD2 (5 bases). The CDR3 has 14 residues. Germline V lookup: CDR1 MDHEN, CDR2 SYDVKM. V was trimmed by 10 bases and J by 3 bases, leaving 15 bases between them. The CDR3 DNA reads as TGTGCCACCACCAAGGAGGCTTACACCGGGGAGCTGTTTTTT. It codes for CATTKEAYTGELFF.

The chain uses TRBV5-1 and TRBJ1-1; 9 bases line up with TRBD1. The CDR3 covers 15 residues. Trimming cost V 2 bases and J 1 base; bases outside gene matches: 3. In germline, CDR1 is SGHRS, CDR2 YFSETQ. CDR3 protein: CASSLLGQGNTEAFF. DNA of the CDR3: TGCGCCAGCAGCTTATTGGGACAGGGGAACACTGAAGCTTTCTTT.

This clone was recorded a few times. The chain employs TRBV29-1 and TRBJ1-2; D is unresolved. Trimming left V 4 bases short and J 6 bases short, with 15 bases between. The CDR3 covers 13 residues. Germline V gene data show CDR1 as SQVTM and CDR2 as ANQGSEA. CDR3 DNA: TGCAGCGTTGCGGGAAGGATGGTGAATGGCTACACCTTC. Encoded protein: CSVAGRMVNGYTF.

The V and J genes are TRBV4-1 and TRBJ2-7, with TRBD1 as a possible D gene (6 bases). The CDR3 loop spans 15 amino acids. The ends were cut back, 0 bases at V and 2 bases at J, with 11 bases in the middle. The germline CDR1 and CDR2 sequences are MGHRA and YSYEKL. The CDR3 DNA is TGCGCCAGCAGCCAAGAAGGGCAGGGGACCTACGAGCAGTACTTC. Translating gives CASSQEGQGTYEQYF.

This clone was detected only a few times. V and J are TRBV11-2 and TRBJ2-7; TRBD1 is a possible D gene (6 bases). Trimming took off 6 bases at V and 2 bases at J, with 14 bases between the two ends. This CDR3 region has 14 residues. CDR1 and CDR2 from the germline V gene are SGHAT and FQNNGV. The CDR3 DNA sequence: TGTGCCAGCAGACCCGGGACAACTACCTACGAGCAGTACTTC. Residues: CASRPGTTTYEQYF. Full variable domain (missing parts from reference TRBV11-2 and TRBJ2-7): EAGVAQSPRYKIIEKRQSVAFWCNPISGHATLYWYQQILGQGPKLLIQFQNNGVVDDSQLPKDRFSAERLKGVDSTLKIQPAKLEDSAVYLCASRPGTTTYEQYFGPGTRLTVT.

The rearrangement links TRBV5-1 to TRBJ2-5; no clear D gene. With 4 bases removed from V and 1 base from J, the gap between germline ends came to 8 bases. This CDR3 spans 13 amino acids. In germline, CDR1 is SGHRS, CDR2 YFSETQ. This chain's CDR3 is CASSPGLQETQYF. CDR3 bases: TGCGCCAGCAGCCCGGGTCTCCAAGAGACCCAGTACTTC. The full variable domain, rest sourced from reference TRBV5-1 and TRBJ2-5, is KAGVTQTPRYLIKTRGQQVTLSCSPISGHRSVSWYQQTPGQGLQFLFEYFSETQRNKGNFPGRFSGRQFSNSRSEMNVSTLELGDSALYLCASSPGLQETQYFGPGTRLLVL.